This T cell receptor beta chain was obtained from a study of cytomegalovirus exposure and HLA in healthy donors (dated by TCRdb to the late 2010s). Turning to the overall study: A later analysis indicated that the 130 or so validation repertoires were generated on the platform also employed for the approximately 700 repertoires of the first cohort. The study aimed to test whether cataloging public T cell receptors could reveal signatures of past pathogen exposure. A separate validation cohort of over 95 different subjects was used in addition to the approximately 640-subject first cohort. High-throughput TCR immunosequencing, statistical association of individual TCRs with disease status, and machine learning were combined to predict cytomegalovirus infection status.

The donors were included in the validation cohort of over a hundred subjects, a group kept apart from the roughly 670-subject first cohort. The CDR1 and CDR2 encoded by the germline V gene are WSHSY and SAAADI. The trim is 2 bases for V and 0 bases for J, with a gap of 20 bases between the germline ends. There are 19 amino acids in the CDR3, from cysteine to phenylalanine inclusive. Only the CDR3 region is kept as DNA, spanning 57 bases read in frame from base 1. A word on this clone: This receptor's antigen is unknown. The record has no base qualities; no much larger clone is one base away.

Overall study results and their limits: Cytomegalovirus status was reported to be diagnosed by the classifier with high specificity and sensitivity in both the original and validation cohorts. In the study, roughly 160 TCR beta chains were listed as associated with cytomegalovirus. While some public TCRs were present in many individuals, most TCR sequences turned up only very rarely across donors. A few of the identified cytomegalovirus-associated TCR beta chains were confirmed in vitro to be specific for cytomegalovirus antigens. The validation cohort had no HLA typing available for a later analysis, so co-occurrence within that cohort was assessed over all 110 or so repertoires. It was suggested by the authors that the approach could potentially be generalized to other disease states and immunological phenotypes. Of the cluster scores, roughly 95% were above 0 in a later analysis, which found that TCRs clustered in the first cohort also tended to co-occur in the 95 to 150 validation repertoires.

Libraries were built with the immunoSEQ multiplex PCR assay. In the original analysis: A statistical classification framework was built to diagnose cytomegalovirus status from the catalog of TCR beta chain sequences. The table comes from immuneACCESS by way of TCRdb, which keeps in-frame sequences with V and J called. Part of the clones is missing from these tables; in studies checked, under half for an unresolved V gene and the rest for unknown reasons. The V and J calls and clone size come from that table; D and trimming were worked out from the DNA. The table for this sample lists around 100,000 clones; 85% of them were counted only once. The ten biggest clones cover 20% to 25% of the sample.

The source material was PBMCs. The chain is encoded by TRBV10-2 joined to TRBJ2-1; a tentative D match to TRBD2 spans 6 bases. The sequence was collected from a man aged 18-30 years in good health and CMV-seropositive. The nucleotide sequence is given as TGCGCCAGCAGTGAGCTCCCCGAAGCCGGGGGAAGCTCCTACAATGAGCAGTTCTTC. It is translated as CASSELPEAGGSSYNEQFF.